This T cell receptor (beta chain) stems from a study of T cells in Graves' hyperthyroidism and ophthalmopathy. Researchers took RNA transcripts and amplified the TCR beta CDR3 regions from them. First-round RT-PCR of the TCR CDR3 relied on the HTBI primer set. In TCRdb, the multiplex PCR reads were re-called with MiXCR into one record per CDR3 protein. This sample carries around 290,000 distinct CDR3 sequences, 10% to 15% of them seen once, and the ten largest clones take 7.5% to 8%. General study findings and limits: Separating ophthalmopathy from stable hyperthyroidism was achieved by a 13 V-J model.

Germline CDR1 and CDR2: SGDLS and YYNGEE. Germline trimming cut 3 bases from V and 8 bases from J; bases unmatched to any gene: 5. This CDR3 region has 14 residues. In this sample, this clonotype turned up a few times. Its cognate antigen is unknown. Every diagnosis used clinical symptoms, serum thyroxine and TRAb, thyroid ultrasound and orbital computed tomography. The sequencing input was blood. The receptor was isolated from a woman in her 30s with Graves' hyperthyroidism that later progressed to Graves' ophthalmopathy. J is TRBJ2-1 and V is TRBV9; 10 bases are a match to TRBD1. CDR3 loop: CASSAGTGEDEQFF. CDR3 DNA: TGTGCCAGCAGCGCGGGGACAGGGGAGGATGAGCAGTTCTTC.